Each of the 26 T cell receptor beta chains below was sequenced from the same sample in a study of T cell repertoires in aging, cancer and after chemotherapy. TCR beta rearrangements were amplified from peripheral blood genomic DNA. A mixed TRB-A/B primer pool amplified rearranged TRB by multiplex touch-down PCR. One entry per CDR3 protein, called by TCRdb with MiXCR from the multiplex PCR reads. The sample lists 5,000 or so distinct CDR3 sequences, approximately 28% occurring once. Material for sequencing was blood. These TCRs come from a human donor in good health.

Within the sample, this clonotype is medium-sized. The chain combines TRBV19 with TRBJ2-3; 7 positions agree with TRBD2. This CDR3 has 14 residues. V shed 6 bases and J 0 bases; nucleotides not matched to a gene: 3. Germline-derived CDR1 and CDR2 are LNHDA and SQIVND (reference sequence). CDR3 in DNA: TGTGCCAGTAGGAGCGGGGACAGCACAGATACGCAGTATTTT. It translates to CASRSGDSTDTQYF.

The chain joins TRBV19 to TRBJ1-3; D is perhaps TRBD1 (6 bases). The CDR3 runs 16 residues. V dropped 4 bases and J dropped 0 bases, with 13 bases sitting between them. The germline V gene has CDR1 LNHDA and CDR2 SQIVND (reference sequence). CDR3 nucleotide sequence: TGTGCCAGTAGTACTCGGGACACCCACTCTGGAAACACCATATATTTT. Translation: CASSTRDTHSGNTIYF.

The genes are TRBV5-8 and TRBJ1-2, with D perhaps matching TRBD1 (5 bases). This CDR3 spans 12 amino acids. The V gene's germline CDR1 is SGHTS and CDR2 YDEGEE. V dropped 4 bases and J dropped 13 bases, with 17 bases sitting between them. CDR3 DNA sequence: TGTGCCAGCAGCCTAACACAGGTCCCCAGCACCTTC. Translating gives CASSLTQVPSTF.

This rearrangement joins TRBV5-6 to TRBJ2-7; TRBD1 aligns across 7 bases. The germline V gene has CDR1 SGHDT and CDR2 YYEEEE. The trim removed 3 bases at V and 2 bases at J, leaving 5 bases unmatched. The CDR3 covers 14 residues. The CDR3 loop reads CASSSGDSAYEQYF. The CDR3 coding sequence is TGTGCCAGCAGCTCCGGGGACAGTGCCTACGAGCAGTACTTC.

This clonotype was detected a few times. The CDR3 DNA sequence: TGTGCCAGCAGCTTTTCGGCGGGATTAGGAGATACGCAGTATTTT. This sequence encodes CASSFSAGLGDTQYF. V is TRBV7-9 and J is TRBJ2-3; D is perhaps TRBD2 (6 bases). The CDR3 is 15 residues long. Trimming pared 3 bases from V and 5 bases from J, leaving 15 bases between. CDR1 is SEHNR, CDR2 FQNEAQ, per germline (reference sequence).

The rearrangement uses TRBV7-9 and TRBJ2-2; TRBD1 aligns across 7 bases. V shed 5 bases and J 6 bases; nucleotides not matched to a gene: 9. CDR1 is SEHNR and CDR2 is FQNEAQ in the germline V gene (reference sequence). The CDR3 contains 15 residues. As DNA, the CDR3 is TGTGCCAGCAGCCCCCCGGGACAGCATCCCGGGGAGCTGTTTTTT. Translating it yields CASSPPGQHPGELFF.

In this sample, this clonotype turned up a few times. The CDR3 DNA is TGTGCCTGTCCCCTGGCCGTGGGATTAGAAGCTTTCTTT. Amino acid sequence: CACPLAVGLEAFF. The rearrangement joins TRBV30 to TRBJ1-1, with D hard to call. V gave up 6 bases and J gave up 8 bases, with 19 bases separating them. Per the germline V gene, CDR1 is GTSNPN and CDR2 is SVGIG (reference sequence). This CDR3 has 13 residues.

The CDR3 here is CASSEPPGDGLFF. The CDR3 nucleotides read TGTGCCAGCAGCGAACCGCCGGGGGATGGACTGTTTTTT. The chain joins TRBV7-2 to TRBJ1-4; D may be TRBD1 (5 bases). There are 13 residues in the CDR3. With 5 bases removed from V and 13 bases from J, the gap between germline ends came to 17 bases. From germline, CDR1 is SGHTA and CDR2 FQGNSA.

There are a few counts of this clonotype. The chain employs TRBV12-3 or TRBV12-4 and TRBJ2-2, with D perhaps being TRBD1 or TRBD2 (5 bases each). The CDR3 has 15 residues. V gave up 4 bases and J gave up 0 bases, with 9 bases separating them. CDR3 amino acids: CASSWGSANTGELFF. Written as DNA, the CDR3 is TGTGCCAGCAGTTGGGGGAGCGCGAACACCGGGGAGCTGTTTTTT.

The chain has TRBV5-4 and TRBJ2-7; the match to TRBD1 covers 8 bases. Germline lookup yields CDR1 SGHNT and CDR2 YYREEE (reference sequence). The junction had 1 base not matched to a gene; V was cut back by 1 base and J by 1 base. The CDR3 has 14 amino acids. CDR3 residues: CASSLRQGSYEQYF. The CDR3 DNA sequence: TGTGCCAGCAGCTTGCGACAGGGGTCCTACGAGCAGTACTTC.

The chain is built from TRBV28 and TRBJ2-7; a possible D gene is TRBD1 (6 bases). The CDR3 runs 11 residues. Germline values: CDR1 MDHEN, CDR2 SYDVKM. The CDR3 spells CSTGSSYEQYF. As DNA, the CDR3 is TGTTCGACAGGTAGCTCCTACGAGCAGTACTTC.

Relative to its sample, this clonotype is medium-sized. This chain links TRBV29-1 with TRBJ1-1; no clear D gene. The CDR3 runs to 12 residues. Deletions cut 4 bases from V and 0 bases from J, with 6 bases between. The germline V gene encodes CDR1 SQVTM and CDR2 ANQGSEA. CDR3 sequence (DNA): TGCAGCGTTGTGGGGATGAACACTGAAGCTTTCTTT. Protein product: CSVVGMNTEAFF.

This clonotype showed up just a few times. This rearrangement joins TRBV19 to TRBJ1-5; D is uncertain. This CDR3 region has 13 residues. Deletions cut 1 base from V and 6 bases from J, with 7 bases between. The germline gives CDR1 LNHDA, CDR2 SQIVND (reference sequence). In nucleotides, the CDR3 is TGTGCCAGTAGTATAGCGGGCTCTCAGCCCCAGCATTTT. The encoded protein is CASSIAGSQPQHF.

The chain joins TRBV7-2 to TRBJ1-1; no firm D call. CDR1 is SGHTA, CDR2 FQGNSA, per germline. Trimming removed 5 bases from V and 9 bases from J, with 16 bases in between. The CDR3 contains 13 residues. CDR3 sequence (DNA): TGTGCCAGCAGCATAAATCCGGGAACTAAAGCTTTCTTT. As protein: CASSINPGTKAFF.

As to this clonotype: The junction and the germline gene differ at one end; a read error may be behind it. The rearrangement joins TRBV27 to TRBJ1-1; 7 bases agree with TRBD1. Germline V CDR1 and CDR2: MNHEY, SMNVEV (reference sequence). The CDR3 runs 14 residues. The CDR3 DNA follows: TGTGCCAGCAAGTTGGGACAGACGAACACTAAAGCTTTCTTT. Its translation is CASKLGQTNTKAFF.

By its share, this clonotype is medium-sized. The CDR3 DNA is TGTGCCAGTAGTAGACAGGACCTCATGAACAATGAGCAGTTCTTC. It specifies CASSRQDLMNNEQFF. The chain uses TRBV19 and TRBJ2-1; tentative D call: TRBD1 (6 bases). This CDR3 contains 15 residues. The V end lost 4 bases, the J end lost 5 bases, and 15 bases lay between the germline ends. In germline, CDR1 is LNHDA, CDR2 SQIVND (reference sequence). The full variable domain, completed using reference TRBV19 and TRBJ2-1, is DGGITQSPKYLFRKEGQNVTLSCEQNLNHDAMYWYRQDPGQGLRLIYYSQIVNDFQKGDIAEGYSVSREKKESFPLTVTSAQKNPTAFYLCASSRQDLMNNEQFFGPGTRLTVL.

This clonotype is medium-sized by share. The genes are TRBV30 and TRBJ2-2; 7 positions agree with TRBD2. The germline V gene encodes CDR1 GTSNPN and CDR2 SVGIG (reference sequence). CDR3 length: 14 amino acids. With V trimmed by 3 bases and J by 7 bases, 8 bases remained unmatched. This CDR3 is CAWRSSGEGGELFF. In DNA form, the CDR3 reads TGTGCCTGGAGGTCTAGCGGAGAGGGCGGGGAGCTGTTTTTT.

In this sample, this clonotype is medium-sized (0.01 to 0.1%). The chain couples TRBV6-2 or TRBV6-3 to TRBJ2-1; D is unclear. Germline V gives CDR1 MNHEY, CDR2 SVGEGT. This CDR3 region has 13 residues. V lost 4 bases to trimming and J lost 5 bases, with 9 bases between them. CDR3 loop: CASSWLRDNEQFF. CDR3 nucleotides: TGTGCCAGCAGTTGGCTCCGGGACAATGAGCAGTTCTTC.

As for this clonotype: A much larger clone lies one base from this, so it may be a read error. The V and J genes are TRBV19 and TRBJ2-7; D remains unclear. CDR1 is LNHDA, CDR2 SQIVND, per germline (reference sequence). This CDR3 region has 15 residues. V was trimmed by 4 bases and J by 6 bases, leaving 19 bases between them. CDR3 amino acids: CASSTEVKVSTEQYF. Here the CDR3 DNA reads TGTGCCAGTAGTACAGAGGTGAAAGTATCTACCGAGCAGTACTTC.

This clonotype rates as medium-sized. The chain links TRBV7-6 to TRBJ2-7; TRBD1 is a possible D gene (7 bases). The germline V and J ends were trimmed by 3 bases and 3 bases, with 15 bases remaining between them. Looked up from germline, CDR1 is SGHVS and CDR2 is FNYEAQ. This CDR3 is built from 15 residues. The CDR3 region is CASSLGSGGIYEQYF. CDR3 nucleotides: TGTGCCAGCAGCTTGGGATCAGGGGGGATCTACGAGCAGTACTTC.

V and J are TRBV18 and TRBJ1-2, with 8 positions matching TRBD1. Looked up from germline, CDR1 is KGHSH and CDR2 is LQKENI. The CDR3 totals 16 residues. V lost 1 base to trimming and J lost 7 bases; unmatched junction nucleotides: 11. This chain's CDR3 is CASSPRRQGTFSGYTF. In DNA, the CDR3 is TGTGCCAGCTCACCACGTAGACAGGGGACGTTTTCTGGCTACACCTTC.

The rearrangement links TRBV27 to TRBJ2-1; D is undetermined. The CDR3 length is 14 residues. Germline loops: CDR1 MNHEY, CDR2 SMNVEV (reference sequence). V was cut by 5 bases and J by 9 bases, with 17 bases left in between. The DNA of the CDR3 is TGTGCCAGCAGTCCCGCCGAGTTCTCATTTGAGCAGTTCTTC. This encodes CASSPAEFSFEQFF.

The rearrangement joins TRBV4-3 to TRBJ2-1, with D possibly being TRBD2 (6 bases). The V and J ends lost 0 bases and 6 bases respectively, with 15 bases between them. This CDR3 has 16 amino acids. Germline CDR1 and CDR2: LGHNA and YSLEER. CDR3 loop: CASSQDRRVTSNEQFF. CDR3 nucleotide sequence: TGCGCCAGCAGCCAAGATAGGAGGGTTACAAGCAATGAGCAGTTCTTC.

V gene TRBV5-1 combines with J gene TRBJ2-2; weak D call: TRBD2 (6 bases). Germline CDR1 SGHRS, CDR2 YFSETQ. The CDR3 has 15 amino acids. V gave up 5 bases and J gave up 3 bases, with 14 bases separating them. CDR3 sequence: CASRELARYTGELFF. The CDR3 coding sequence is TGCGCCAGCAGAGAACTAGCCCGTTACACCGGGGAGCTGTTTTTT. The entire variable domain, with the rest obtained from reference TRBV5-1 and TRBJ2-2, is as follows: KAGVTQTPRYLIKTRGQQVTLSCSPISGHRSVSWYQQTPGQGLQFLFEYFSETQRNKGNFPGRFSGRQFSNSRSEMNVSTLELGDSALYLCASRELARYTGELFFGEGSRLTVL.

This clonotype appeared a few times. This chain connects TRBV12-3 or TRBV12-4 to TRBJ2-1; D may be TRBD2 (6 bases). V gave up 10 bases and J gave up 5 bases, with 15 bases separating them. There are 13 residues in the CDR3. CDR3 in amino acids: CATHRTINNEQFF. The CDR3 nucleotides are TGTGCCACCCACCGGACTATTAACAATGAGCAGTTCTTC.

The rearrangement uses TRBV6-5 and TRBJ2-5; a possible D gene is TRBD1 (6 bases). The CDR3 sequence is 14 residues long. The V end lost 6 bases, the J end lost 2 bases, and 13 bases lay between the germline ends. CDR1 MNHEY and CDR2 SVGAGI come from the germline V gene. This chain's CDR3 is CASSWDTRQETQYF. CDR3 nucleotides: TGTGCCAGCAGCTGGGACACCCGACAAGAGACCCAGTACTTC.